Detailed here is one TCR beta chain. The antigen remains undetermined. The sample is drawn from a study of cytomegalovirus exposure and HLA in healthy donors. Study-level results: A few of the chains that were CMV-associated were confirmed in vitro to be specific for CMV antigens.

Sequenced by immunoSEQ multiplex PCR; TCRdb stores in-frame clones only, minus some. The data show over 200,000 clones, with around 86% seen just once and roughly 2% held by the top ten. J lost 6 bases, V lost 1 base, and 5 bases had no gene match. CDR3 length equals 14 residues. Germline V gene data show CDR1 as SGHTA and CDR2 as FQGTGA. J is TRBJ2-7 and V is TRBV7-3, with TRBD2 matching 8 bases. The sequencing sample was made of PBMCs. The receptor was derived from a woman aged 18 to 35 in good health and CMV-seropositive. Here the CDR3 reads CASSLMGTSGEQYF. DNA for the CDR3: TGTGCCAGCAGCTTAATGGGGACTAGTGGCGAGCAGTACTTC. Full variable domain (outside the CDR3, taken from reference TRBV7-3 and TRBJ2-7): GAGVSQTPSNKVTEKGKYVELRCDPISGHTALYWYRQSLGQGPEFLIYFQGTGAADDSGLPNDRFFAVRPEGSVSTLKIQRTERGDSAVYLCASSLMGTSGEQYFGPGTRLTVT.